Listed below are T cell receptor beta chains from one sample, sequenced in a study of vaccination and CD4 T cells after COVID-19. The antigens of these receptors remain unknown. In TCRdb, the PCR reads were re-called with MiXCR into one record per CDR3 protein. The sample lists about 4,900 distinct CDR3 sequences, around 28% occurring once. The specimen was CD4+ T cells from blood, cultured in vitro. These receptors originate from a human donor in good health. CDR3s include the opening cysteine and the closing phenylalanine or tryptophan. D genes are given only for firm matches. Rows may omit the clone size; those that give it use once, few, many or a size class.

clone size | J gene | V gene | D gene | CDR3 DNA | CDR3 protein
few | TRBJ1-1 | TRBV25-1 | NA | TGTGCCAGCAGTGAAACCGGGACGGCGGGAGGAGCTTTCTTT | CASSETGTAGGAFF
few | TRBJ2-2 | TRBV20-1 | NA | TGCAGTGCTAGAGAACCAAGGAACACCGGGGAGCTGTTTTTT | CSAREPRNTGELFF
few | TRBJ1-5 | TRBV30 | TRBD1 | TGTGCCTGGCAGGGGGCGTTTAGTCAGCCCCAGCATTTT | CAWQGAFSQPQHF
few | TRBJ1-1 | TRBV10-1 | NA | TGCGCCAGCCGCCTGGGAAGGAACACTGAAGCTTTCTTT | CASRLGRNTEAFF
NA | TRBJ1-1 | TRBV19 | NA | TGTGCCAGTAATGGCAGGGGCATGAACACTGAAGCTTTCTTT | CASNGRGMNTEAFF
once | TRBJ2-5 | TRBV3-1 | NA | TGTGCCAGCAGCCGCCTGAAGAAGACCCAGTACTTC | CASSRLKKTQYF
NA | TRBJ2-5 | TRBV30 | TRBD1 | TGTGCCTGGAGTGAAGGGGGCCGAGAGACCCAGTACTTC | CAWSEGGRETQYF
NA | TRBJ2-1 | TRBV11-1 | NA | TGTGCCAGCAGCCGTCGCATAGCGGACCGTTACAATGAGCAGTTCTTC | CASSRRIADRYNEQFF
medium-sized | TRBJ1-2 | TRBV27 | NA | TGTGCCAGCAGTTTATTAGGCATCAATGGCTACACCTTC | CASSLLGINGYTF
NA | TRBJ1-5 | TRBV29-1 | TRBD1 | TGCAGCGTTTCCGGGACAGGGGTTGACCAGCCCCAGCATTTT | CSVSGTGVDQPQHF
few | TRBJ1-1 | TRBV6-5 | TRBD1 | TGTGCCAGCAGTTTTCTTCCGGGACAGTCTAACACTGAAGCTTTCTTT | CASSFLPGQSNTEAFF
NA | TRBJ1-6 | TRBV27 | NA | TGTGCCAGCAGTTTAATGACAGCGGGAAGTTCACCCCTCCACTTT | CASSLMTAGSSPLHF
few | TRBJ2-7 | TRBV14 | TRBD1 | TGTGCCAGCAGACAACAGGGGGCGGGTACCCAGCAGTACTTC | CASRQQGAGTQQYF
medium-sized | TRBJ2-4 | TRBV10-1 | NA | TGCGCCAGCAGTGACAGGGCAGACATTCAGTACTTC | CASSDRADIQYF
NA | TRBJ2-7 | TRBV11-2 | TRBD1 | TGTGCCAGCAGCCATCCGGGACAGCTCTACGAGCAGTACTTC | CASSHPGQLYEQYF
few | TRBJ1-1 | TRBV7-9 | TRBD1 | TGTGCCAGCAGCTCGGGGACAGGCAGAAGGGGCACTGAAGCTTTCTTT | CASSSGTGRRGTEAFF
NA | TRBJ1-2 | TRBV2 | TRBD1 | TGTGCCAGCAAGAGGGACAGCAACCCGCCTTATGGCTACACCTTC | CASKRDSNPPYGYTF
few | TRBJ1-4 | TRBV20-1 | NA | TGCAGTGCTAGCGCAGCGCCTAATGAAAAACTGTTTTTT | CSASAAPNEKLFF
few | TRBJ2-5 | TRBV20-1 | TRBD2 | TGCAGTGCTAGAGATCCCTTAGCGGGGGGACAAGAGACCCAGTACTTC | CSARDPLAGGQETQYF
few | TRBJ1-5 | TRBV19 | NA | TGTGCCAGTAGTCCTCCCGGGGGGCCCCAGCATTTT | CASSPPGGPQHF
NA | TRBJ1-1 | TRBV12-3/TRBV12-4 | NA | TGTGCCAGCAGTCCCAGTGCAATCACTGAAGCTTTCTTT | CASSPSAITEAFF
NA | TRBJ2-1 | TRBV6-1 | TRBD2 | TGTGCCAGCAGTGAAGGGCTAGCGGGATACAATGAGCAGTTCTTC | CASSEGLAGYNEQFF
few | TRBJ1-1 | TRBV7-3 | TRBD1 | TGTGCCAGCAGCGTCACCGCAGGGGGCGGCACTGAAGCTTTCTTT | CASSVTAGGGTEAFF
few | TRBJ2-2 | TRBV20-1 | TRBD2 | TGCAGTGCTAGTATAGCGGGGAGCACCGGGGAGCTGTTTTTT | CSASIAGSTGELFF
few | TRBJ1-2 | TRBV6-1 | NA | TGTGCCAGCGGGAGGGACGGAGGCTACACCTTC | CASGRDGGYTF
few | TRBJ2-5 | TRBV7-2 | NA | TGTGCCAGCAGCGTAATTCAAGAGACCCAGTACTTC | CASSVIQETQYF
few | TRBJ2-7 | TRBV7-6 | NA | TGTGCCAGCAGCTTATTGGGGGCTAGCGAGCAGTACTTC | CASSLLGASEQYF
NA | TRBJ1-4 | TRBV20-1 | NA | TGCAGTGCTAGAGATGCATCAGCGGTAGGAAGTGAAAAACTGTTTTTT | CSARDASAVGSEKLFF
NA | TRBJ2-3 | TRBV7-3 | TRBD1 | TGTGCCAGCAGCTTAACGTCAGACAGGGCAGATACGCAGTATTTT | CASSLTSDRADTQYF
NA | TRBJ2-7 | TRBV5-1 | NA | TGCGCCAGCAGTCAGACAGTCTCCTACGAGCAGTACTTC | CASSQTVSYEQYF
few | TRBJ2-5 | TRBV20-1 | TRBD2 | TGCAGCGGAGCGGGGGGAGAGACCCAGTACTTC | CSGAGGETQYF
medium-sized | TRBJ2-7 | TRBV25-1 | NA | TGTGCCAGCAGTGAGGGCCGGTACGAGCAGTACTTC | CASSEGRYEQYF
few | TRBJ1-1 | TRBV10-3 | NA | TGTGCCATCAGTGCGGACAGCTCGGGGTTTGAAGCTTTCTTT | CAISADSSGFEAFF
NA | TRBJ1-1 | TRBV12-3/TRBV12-4 | TRBD1 | TGTGCCAGCAGTGGGACAGGGCCTAACACTGAAGCTTTCTTT | CASSGTGPNTEAFF
NA | TRBJ1-1 | TRBV10-2 | NA | TGCGCCAGCATTCGAACCCGGAACACTGAAGCTTTCTTT | CASIRTRNTEAFF
NA | TRBJ2-1 | TRBV6-1 | TRBD1 | TGTGCCAGCTGGGAGGACAGGGGGAAAGATGAGCAGTTCTTC | CASWEDRGKDEQFF
few | TRBJ1-2 | TRBV14 | NA | TGTGCCAGCAGCCAAGATCGGGGGAACTATGGCTACACCTTC | CASSQDRGNYGYTF
NA | TRBJ1-1 | TRBV6-1 | NA | TGTGCCAGCCGCTACAATGAGAACGCTGAAGCTTTCTTT | CASRYNENAEAFF
NA | TRBJ1-6 | TRBV2 | TRBD1 | TGTGCCAGCAGGCCCGGGACAGGGGATAATTCACCCCTCCACTTT | CASRPGTGDNSPLHF
NA | TRBJ2-3 | TRBV6-1 | TRBD2 | TGTGCCAGCAGGAAACTAGCGGAATCCACAGATACGCAGTATTTT | CASRKLAESTDTQYF
few | TRBJ1-2 | TRBV6-5 | NA | TGTGCCAGCAGTTCCATACCCAGGGCAGGGTGGGGCTACACCTTC | CASSSIPRAGWGYTF